The 14 T cell receptor beta chains presented below share a single source sample, sequenced in a study of cytomegalovirus exposure and HLA in healthy donors. Primers: 60 Vbeta forward and 13 Jbeta reverse. Sequencing used immunoSEQ multiplex PCR; TCRdb keeps in-frame clones, though not all of them. This sample has tens of thousands of clones; approximately 77% occur once, and the top ten carry 3.5% to 4.5%. The sample comprised PBMCs. The receptors stem from a man aged 25-45 years in good health and CMV-seronegative.

The gene calls are TRBV25-1 and TRBJ2-7; D may be TRBD1 (5 bases). CDR1 MGHDK and CDR2 SYGVNS come from the germline V gene. V was pared by 4 bases and J by 9 bases, with 19 bases between. The CDR3 is made up of 14 amino acids. The CDR3 bases are TGTGCCAGCAGTGGTACGGAACCGTCAGGGATGCAGTACTTC. Translating gives CASSGTEPSGMQYF.

This clone appeared a single time. V usage is TRBV19 and J usage is TRBJ2-5; maybe TRBD1 (6 bases). CDR1 and CDR2 (germline): LNHDA, SQIVND (reference sequence). Trimming pared 5 bases from V and 4 bases from J, leaving 11 bases between. The CDR3 is 13 amino acids. In nucleotides, the CDR3 is TGTGCCAGTAGTGTACAGGGTGGAGAGACCCAGTACTTC. Encoded protein: CASSVQGGETQYF.

The CDR3 protein is CASRWDTRDTEAFF. As DNA, the CDR3 is TGTGCCAGCAGGTGGGACACAAGGGACACTGAAGCTTTCTTT. V is TRBV5-4 and J is TRBJ1-1; a possible D gene is TRBD1 (6 bases). The V gene's germline CDR1 is SGHNT and CDR2 YYREEE (reference sequence). V was trimmed by 5 bases and J by 3 bases, leaving 14 bases between them. This CDR3 region has 14 residues. The entire variable domain, with the rest obtained from reference TRBV5-4 and TRBJ1-1, is as follows: ETGVTQSPTHLIKTRGQQVTLRCSSQSGHNTVSWYQQALGQGPQFIFQYYREEENGRGNFPPRFSGLQFPNYSSELNVNALELDDSALYLCASRWDTRDTEAFFGQGTRLTVV.

The chain's CDR3 is CASNLRAGARTDTQYF. CDR3 DNA sequence: TGTGCCAGCAATTTAAGGGCGGGGGCCCGTACAGATACGCAGTATTTT. This chain uses TRBV7-9 with TRBJ2-3, with a possible D match to TRBD2 (7 bases). Trimming removed 7 bases at V and 3 bases at J, with 20 bases between. This CDR3 spans 16 amino acids. Germline CDR1 and CDR2: SEHNR and FQNEAQ (reference sequence). The full variable domain, its missing parts supplied by reference TRBV7-9 and TRBJ2-3, is DTGVSQNPRHKITKRGQNVTFRCDPISEHNRLYWYRQTLGQGPEFLTYFQNEAQLEKSRLLSDRFSAERPKGSFSTLEIQRTEQGDSAMYLCASNLRAGARTDTQYFGPGTRLTVL.

This clone was seen only a few times. J is TRBJ2-1 and V is TRBV6-5, with TRBD1 as a possible D gene (6 bases). Germline CDR1 MNHEY, CDR2 SVGAGI. This CDR3 has 14 residues. V was pared by 4 bases and J by 5 bases, with 12 bases between. The CDR3 region is CASSSQGSHNEQFF. The CDR3 coding sequence is TGTGCCAGCAGTTCACAGGGATCCCACAATGAGCAGTTCTTC.

The rearrangement links TRBV6-1 to TRBJ2-1; 10 bases are shared with TRBD2. The CDR3 covers 15 residues. The junction had 6 bases not matched to a gene; V was cut back by 7 bases and J by 3 bases. The germline V gene encodes CDR1 MNHNS and CDR2 SASEGT. The CDR3 nucleotides read TGTGCCAGCAACACCCTAGCGGGAGACTACAATGAGCAGTTCTTC. It is translated as CASNTLAGDYNEQFF.

On this clone: The DNA is left out, because the CDR3 cannot be placed on it with certainty; the CDR3 is given as TCRdb lists it. This chain joins TRBV6-6 and TRBJ1-6; whether TRBD1, the table's D call, matches the DNA was not checked. CDR1 and CDR2 (germline): MNHNY, SVGAGI (reference sequence). The CDR3 has 15 residues if both end residues are counted. CDR3 residues: CASNDSGQGDSPLHF.

The rearrangement uses TRBV27 and TRBJ2-5; D perhaps matches TRBD2 (6 bases). The germline CDR1 and CDR2 sequences are MNHEY and SMNVEV (reference sequence). The CDR3 is made up of 13 amino acids. Trimming pared 5 bases from V and 2 bases from J, leaving 9 bases between. CDR3 nucleotides: TGTGCCAGCAGTCCCCGGGGGCAAGAGACCCAGTACTTC. Its protein is CASSPRGQETQYF.

This chain uses TRBV11-3 with TRBJ2-2; maybe TRBD2 (6 bases). The CDR3 covers 15 residues. Between the trimmed V and J ends, which lost 3 bases and 1 base, there was a span of 9 bases. Germline values: CDR1 SGHNT, CDR2 YENEEA. CDR3 sequence (DNA): TGTGCCAGCAGCTTCGGGGGAGAGAACACCGGGGAGCTGTTTTTT. This translates into CASSFGGENTGELFF. Complete variable domain (other parts from reference TRBV11-3 and TRBJ2-2): EAGVVQSPRYKIIEKKQPVAFWCNPISGHNTLYWYLQNLGQGPELLIRYENEEAVDDSQLPKDRFSAERLKGVDSTLKIQPAELGDSAVYLCASSFGGENTGELFFGEGSRLTVL.

The chain is built from TRBV7-9 and TRBJ1-1, with D perhaps TRBD1 (6 bases). The CDR3 is made up of 14 amino acids. V was cut by 4 bases and J by 9 bases, with 18 bases left in between. The germline V gene has CDR1 SEHNR and CDR2 FQNEAQ (reference sequence). CDR3 loop: CASSSFSGQGQAFF. For the CDR3, the DNA is TGTGCCAGCAGCTCTTTCTCTGGGCAGGGGCAAGCTTTCTTT. The full variable domain, with the rest looked up from reference TRBV7-9 and TRBJ1-1, is DTGVSQNPRHKITKRGQNVTFRCDPISEHNRLYWYRQTLGQGPEFLTYFQNEAQLEKSRLLSDRFSAERPKGSFSTLEIQRTEQGDSAMYLCASSSFSGQGQAFFGQGTRLTVV.

The rearrangement joins TRBV6-1 to TRBJ1-3, with 7 bases fitting TRBD1. Trimming at V came to 5 bases and at J to 0 bases, leaving 1 base not matched to a gene. The CDR3 extends over 14 amino acids. Germline CDR1 reads MNHNS; CDR2 reads SASEGT. The DNA for the CDR3 is TGTGCCAGCAGTTGGGACAGCTCTGGAAACACCATATATTTT. This encodes CASSWDSSGNTIYF.

This chain connects TRBV4-2 to TRBJ1-4, with 7 bases identical to TRBD1. Per the germline V gene, CDR1 is LGHNA and CDR2 is YNFKEQ. The CDR3 runs to 16 residues. The ends lost 0 bases at V and 7 bases at J; junction bases unmatched: 8. The CDR3 DNA reads TGTGCCAGCAGCCAAGAAAAAGGGCAGGGGGTTGAAAAACTGTTTTTT. Translated, it gives CASSQEKGQGVEKLFF.

This sequence joins TRBV5-4 and TRBJ2-5; 10 nucleotides line up with TRBD2. Judging by the DNA end, TRBJ2-7 fits better; the J call may be wrong. The CDR3 sequence is 13 residues long. From germline, CDR1 is SGHNT and CDR2 YYREEE (reference sequence). CDR3 loop: CASSLAGVNEQYF. Written as DNA, the CDR3 is TGTGCCAGCAGTCTAGCGGGAGTCAACGAGCAGTACTTC.

This chain joins TRBV7-9 and TRBJ2-5, with TRBD1 identical over 10 bases. The V and J ends lost 3 bases and 0 bases, in that order; junction bases with no gene match: 1. CDR3 length: 15 amino acids. Germline loops: CDR1 SEHNR, CDR2 FQNEAQ (reference sequence). CDR3 residues: CASSLDRGYQETQYF. CDR3 bases: TGTGCCAGCAGCTTGGACAGGGGGTACCAAGAGACCCAGTACTTC.